This T cell receptor beta chain appears in the sequencing data of a study of blood T cell repertoires in COVID-19. Study-wide background: Nucleic acid was either cDNA or gDNA, and it came from T cells, B-cell-depleted T cells, or PBMCs.

TCRdb's table, derived via immunoSEQ multiplex PCR, lists solely in-frame clones and lacks some. The table has around 150,000 clones, about 80% seen once. The source of this sequence is a woman of 80 years or more with acute or convalescent COVID-19. Sequencing was carried out using peripheral blood.

The CDR3 region is CASSSQGNTGELFF. CDR3 nucleotide sequence: TGTGCCAGCAGTTCCCAGGGGAACACCGGGGAGCTGTTTTTT. The genes are TRBV6-6 and TRBJ2-2; a weak D match, TRBD1 (5 bases). The CDR3 is made up of 14 amino acids. Per germline, CDR1 MNHNY and CDR2 SVGAGI (reference sequence). Between the trimmed V and J ends, which lost 4 bases and 1 base, there was a span of 7 bases.